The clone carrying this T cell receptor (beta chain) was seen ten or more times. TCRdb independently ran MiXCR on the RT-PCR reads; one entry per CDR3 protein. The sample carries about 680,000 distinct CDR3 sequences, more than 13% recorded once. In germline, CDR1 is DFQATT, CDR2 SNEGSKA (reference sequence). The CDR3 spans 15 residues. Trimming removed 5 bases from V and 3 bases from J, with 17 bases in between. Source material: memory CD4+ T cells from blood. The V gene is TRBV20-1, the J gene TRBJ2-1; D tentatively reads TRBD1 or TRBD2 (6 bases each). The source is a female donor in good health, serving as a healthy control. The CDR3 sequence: CSASLIGGFYNEQFF. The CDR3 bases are TGCAGTGCTTCCTTGATCGGGGGCTTCTACAATGAGCAGTTCTTC.